Below, 32 T cell receptor beta chains from the same sample are listed, as sequenced in a study of molecular identifiers for immune sequencing clone quantification. TCRdb ran MiXCR on the PCR reads and lists one entry per CDR3 protein. The data hold tens of thousands of distinct CDR3 sequences, with about 23% observed a single time. The sample was naive CD8+ T cells from blood, with Jurkat cell RNA spiked in. Described subset: FACS-sorted CD8+CD4-CCR7+CD45RA+ naive T cells. The origin of the receptors is a human donor in good health. Some libraries in this study had Jurkat cell RNA spiked in.

V and J are TRBV28 and TRBJ1-6, with D tentatively TRBD1 (5 bases). There are 14 residues in the CDR3. Germline CDR1 reads MDHEN; CDR2 reads SYDVKM. V dropped 3 bases and J dropped 5 bases, with 8 bases sitting between them. The CDR3 protein is CASSFGRDNSPLHF. CDR3 DNA sequence: TGTGCCAGCAGTTTTGGCAGGGATAATTCACCCCTCCACTTT. Together with reference TRBV28 and TRBJ1-6, the CDR3 gives the full variable domain: DVKVTQSSRYLVKRTGEKVFLECVQDMDHENMFWYRQDPGLGLRLIYFSYDVKMKEKGDIPEGYSVSREKKERFSLILESASTNQTSMYLCASSFGRDNSPLHFGNGTRLTVT.

Ten or more counts support this clonotype. The gene calls are TRBV9 and TRBJ1-1; D might be TRBD1 (5 bases). Germline CDR1 and CDR2: SGDLS and YYNGEE. The CDR3 consists of 13 residues. Trimming took off 4 bases at V and 7 bases at J, with 14 bases between the two ends. The CDR3 spells CASSPGPGDEAFF. The CDR3 DNA follows: TGTGCCAGCAGCCCGGGACCGGGGGATGAAGCTTTCTTT.

As for this clonotype: The conserved final phenylalanine or tryptophan is absent from the CDR3, which likely points to a read error. The chain joins TRBV19 to TRBJ2-7; 9 bases align to TRBD1. V was clipped by 5 bases and J by 0 bases; unmatched bases: 2. The CDR3 spans 14 residues. Germline-derived CDR1 and CDR2 are LNHDA and SQIVND (reference sequence). CDR3: CASSPTGGSYEQYL. CDR3 bases: TGTGCCAGTAGTCCGACAGGGGGCTCCTACGAGCAGTACCTC.

For this clonotype: At one end, the junction sequence differs from germline, possibly due to a read error. This chain connects TRBV27 to TRBJ2-7; D remains ambiguous. Germline CDR1 is MNHEY and CDR2 is SMNVEV (reference sequence). CDR3 length: 12 residues. The CDR3, as DNA: TGTGCCAGCAGTCCGAACTCCTACGAGGAGTACTTC. Amino acid sequence: CASSPNSYEEYF.

This clonotype was counted ten times or more. This chain uses TRBV30 with TRBJ1-5; a possible D gene is TRBD1 (5 bases). Trimming took 0 bases from V and 9 from J, leaving 6 bases between them. The germline gives CDR1 GTSNPN, CDR2 SVGIG (reference sequence). The CDR3 has 11 residues. In DNA, the CDR3 is TGTGCCTGGAGTGTTGGGGGGCCCCAGCATTTT. Protein sequence: CAWSVGGPQHF. Full variable domain (remainder filled in from reference TRBV30 and TRBJ1-5): SQTIHQWPATLVQPVGSPLSLECTVEGTSNPNLYWYRQAAGRGLQLLFYSVGIGQISSEVPQNLSASRPQDRQFILSSKKLLLSDSGFYLCAWSVGGPQHFGDGTRLSIL.

Of note for this clonotype: A much larger clonotype is one base distant, so this may be a read error. The gene calls are TRBV19 and TRBJ2-2, with D tentatively TRBD2 (6 bases). Germline CDR1 is LNHDA and CDR2 is SQIVND (reference sequence). The CDR3 extends over 20 amino acids. CDR3 in amino acids: CASSISLIRVAGMNTGGLFF. The CDR3, as DNA: TGTGCCAGTAGTATTTCTCTAATCCGGGTCGCAGGAATGAACACCGGGGGGCTGTTTTTT.

For this clonotype: Being one base from a much bigger clone, this may be a read error. J is TRBJ2-1 and V is TRBV7-9, with D unclear. Germline values: CDR1 SEHNR, CDR2 FQNEAQ (reference sequence). The CDR3 consists of 12 residues. The V and J ends lost 4 bases and 8 bases respectively, with 9 bases between them. CDR3 DNA: TGTGCCAGCAGCTCGCGCTCCGATGAGCAGTTCTTC. It is translated as CASSSRSDEQFF.

This clonotype was recorded at least ten times. The genes are TRBV7-9 and TRBJ2-2, with a possible D match to TRBD1 (6 bases). CDR1 SEHNR and CDR2 FQNEAQ come from the germline V gene (reference sequence). V was clipped by 6 bases and J by 2 bases, with 10 bases between them. The CDR3 length is 14 residues. CDR3: CASSRTVNTGELFF. CDR3 coding DNA: TGTGCCAGCAGTCGGACAGTAAACACCGGGGAGCTGTTTTTT.

Ten or more counts support this clonotype. The chain carries TRBV4-3 and TRBJ2-3; perhaps TRBD1 as D (6 bases). V was trimmed by 1 base and J by 8 bases, leaving 13 bases between them. This CDR3 is built from 14 residues. Per germline, CDR1 LGHNA and CDR2 YSLEER. CDR3 nucleotide sequence: TGCGCCAGCAGCCAAGGCCCCGTAGGGGGTACGCAGTATTTT. The encoded protein is CASSQGPVGGTQYF.

This clonotype has ten or more counts. V gene TRBV29-1 combines with J gene TRBJ2-7, with D perhaps matching TRBD2 (6 bases). The length of the CDR3 is 16 residues. CDR1 is SQVTM and CDR2 is ANQGSEA in the germline V gene. Trimming stripped 0 bases from V and 0 bases from J, with 15 bases between. The DNA for the CDR3 is TGCAGCGTTGAAGAAGTGGGGGGACCCAGCTCCTACGAGCAGTACTTC. Amino acid sequence: CSVEEVGGPSSYEQYF.

Comments on this clonotype: An end of the junction differs from the germline gene, which may be a read error. The rearrangement joins TRBV4-1 to TRBJ2-7, with D possibly being TRBD2 (5 bases). The CDR3 has 16 residues. From germline, CDR1 is MGHRA and CDR2 YSYEKL. The CDR3 nucleotides read TGCGCCAGCAGCCAAGATAGTTCCGGGATTAGCTACGAGCACTACTTC. It is translated as CASSQDSSGISYEHYF.

As concerns this clonotype: Just one base apart from a much larger clone, this may be a read error. This chain connects TRBV9 to TRBJ2-2; perhaps D is TRBD1 or TRBD2 (5 bases each). The CDR3 totals 13 residues. Germline CDR1 SGDLS, CDR2 YYNGEE. The germline V and J ends were trimmed by 7 bases and 6 bases, with 13 bases remaining between them. CDR3 nucleotides: TGTGCCAGCCAGGGACCTTCCGCCGGGGAGCTGTTTTTT. It yields the protein CASQGPSAGELFF.

This clonotype occurred once. This sequence joins TRBV9 and TRBJ1-2; TRBD1 is a possible D gene (5 bases). This CDR3 comprises 15 residues. The V gene's germline CDR1 is SGDLS and CDR2 YYNGEE. V dropped 1 base and J dropped 4 bases, with 14 bases sitting between them. In DNA, the CDR3 is TGTGCCAGCAGCGTATACGAGACAGCAATCTATGGCTACACCTTC. Translated, it gives CASSVYETAIYGYTF.

The rearrangement uses TRBV4-1 and TRBJ2-7, with TRBD2 matching over 8 bases. The CDR3 consists of 16 residues. Germline V gives CDR1 MGHRA, CDR2 YSYEKL. Trimming cost V 2 bases and J 3 bases; bases outside gene matches: 9. The CDR3 loop reads CASSQSASGSGYEQYF. CDR3 coding DNA: TGCGCCAGCAGCCAAAGCGCTAGCGGGTCGGGCTACGAGCAGTACTTC.

There are many counts of this clonotype. The chain uses TRBV20-1 and TRBJ2-1; TRBD1 might be the D (6 bases). The CDR3 covers 13 residues. CDR1 and CDR2 (germline): DFQATT, SNEGSKA (reference sequence). Trimming pared 3 bases from V and 7 bases from J, leaving 13 bases between. This CDR3 reads CSARDRAGNEQFF. The CDR3 DNA reads TGCAGTGCTAGGGACAGAGCCGGGAATGAGCAGTTCTTC.

This clonotype was counted many times. This rearrangement joins TRBV6-2 or TRBV6-3 to TRBJ2-1; 8 bases match TRBD2. Germline assignment: CDR1 MNHEY and CDR2 SVGEGT. Losses at the gene ends were 3 bases for V and 6 bases for J; bases not matched to a gene: 4. This CDR3 is 14 amino acids long. The CDR3 region is CASSYGTSGNEQFF. The CDR3 DNA reads TGTGCCAGCAGTTATGGCACTAGCGGCAATGAGCAGTTCTTC.

This clonotype was recorded a few times. This chain uses TRBV19 with TRBJ2-1, with TRBD2 matching 7 bases. The CDR3 extends over 15 amino acids. V trimming: 3 bases; J trimming: 7 bases; junction bases outside the gene matches: 9. Per germline, CDR1 LNHDA and CDR2 SQIVND (reference sequence). CDR3 region: CASSIASGKTNEQFF. In nucleotides, the CDR3 is TGTGCCAGTAGTATTGCTAGCGGCAAGACAAATGAGCAGTTCTTC. The full variable domain, completed using reference TRBV19 and TRBJ2-1, is DGGITQSPKYLFRKEGQNVTLSCEQNLNHDAMYWYRQDPGQGLRLIYYSQIVNDFQKGDIAEGYSVSREKKESFPLTVTSAQKNPTAFYLCASSIASGKTNEQFFGPGTRLTVL.

The chain carries TRBV5-1 and TRBJ2-1, with a possible D match to TRBD2 (5 bases). The germline gives CDR1 SGHRS, CDR2 YFSETQ. V was cut by 1 base and J by 7 bases, with 6 bases left in between. CDR3 size: 12 residues. CDR3 nucleotides: TGCGCCAGCAGCTTGACTAGTAATGAGCAGTTCTTC. Its protein product is CASSLTSNEQFF.

The rearrangement uses TRBV12-3 or TRBV12-4 and TRBJ2-1; 11 bases align to TRBD2. The V segment lost 4 bases and the J segment 2 bases; nucleotides outside the gene matches: 7. The CDR3 runs 17 residues. The CDR3 here is CASSSGTSGSPYNEQFF. The CDR3 DNA reads TGTGCCAGCAGTTCAGGTACTAGCGGGAGTCCCTACAATGAGCAGTTCTTC.

The chain recombines TRBV19 with TRBJ2-7, with 9 positions matching TRBD1. Germline V gene lookup returns CDR1 LNHDA and CDR2 SQIVND (reference sequence). The CDR3 is 15 residues long. With V trimmed by 3 bases and J by 6 bases, 9 bases remained unmatched. CDR3 protein: CASSIGYRGLGEQYF. The CDR3 DNA is TGTGCCAGTAGTATTGGCTACAGGGGGCTTGGCGAGCAGTACTTC.

The V gene is TRBV6-5, the J gene TRBJ2-1; D is perhaps TRBD2 (6 bases). Germline V lookup: CDR1 MNHEY, CDR2 SVGAGI. The CDR3 sequence is 12 residues long. Trimming pared 6 bases from V and 8 bases from J, leaving 11 bases between. CDR3 sequence (DNA): TGTGCCAGCAGCCTTGGAGGGGATGAGCAGTTCTTC. Its protein product is CASSLGGDEQFF.

This clonotype was seen many times. The J gene is TRBJ1-1, the V gene TRBV28; no definite D call. Deletions cut 3 bases from V and 5 bases from J, with 4 bases between. CDR3 length: 11 residues. Germline V lookup: CDR1 MDHEN, CDR2 SYDVKM. The CDR3 nucleotides read TGTGCCAGCAGTTTTATGACTGAAGCTTTCTTT. This sequence encodes CASSFMTEAFF.

This clonotype was counted a few times. The chain is built from TRBV2 and TRBJ2-2; D call uncertain. In germline, CDR1 is SNHLY, CDR2 FYNNEI. Trimming removed 3 bases from V and 7 bases from J, with 15 bases in between. This CDR3 comprises 15 residues. The CDR3 reads CASSDPSRWGGELFF. The CDR3 DNA reads as TGTGCCAGCAGTGATCCCAGCCGTTGGGGCGGGGAGCTGTTTTTT.

This clonotype was seen many times. DNA for the CDR3: TGCGCCAGCAGTTGGTCGAACACCGGGGAGCTGTTTTTT. Encoded protein: CASSWSNTGELFF. This chain uses TRBV4-1 with TRBJ2-2; D is uncertain. Germline-derived CDR1 and CDR2 are MGHRA and YSYEKL. This CDR3 is built from 13 residues. V lost 6 bases, J lost 0 bases, and 5 bases lay in between.

Only a few counts were recorded for this clonotype. The chain employs TRBV6-5 and TRBJ2-1, with TRBD2 matching over 7 bases. The length of the CDR3 is 15 residues. The V gene's germline CDR1 is MNHEY and CDR2 SVGAGI. V gave up 6 bases and J gave up 4 bases; unmatched junction bases: 9. CDR3 sequence (DNA): TGTGCCAGCAGCCACTCGGGCGGGGGTTACAATGAGCAGTTCTTC. Its translation is CASSHSGGGYNEQFF.

The table lists this clonotype with a few counts. The chain joins TRBV7-2 to TRBJ2-2, with D uncertain. The CDR3 runs to 15 residues. Germline CDR1 is SGHTA and CDR2 is FQGNSA. Trimming left V 2 bases short and J 6 bases short, with 13 bases between. The chain's CDR3 is CASSLLPSGAGELFF. In nucleotides, the CDR3 is TGTGCCAGCAGCTTATTACCTAGTGGAGCCGGGGAGCTGTTTTTT.

The rearrangement links TRBV20-1 to TRBJ2-7; D may match TRBD1 or TRBD2 (7 bases each). Germline V gene data show CDR1 as DFQATT and CDR2 as SNEGSKA (reference sequence). The CDR3 runs to 13 residues. V was trimmed by 0 bases and J by 6 bases, leaving 12 bases between them. For the CDR3, the DNA is TGCAGTGCTAGAGATACAGGGGAGGGCGAGCAGTACTTC. As protein: CSARDTGEGEQYF.

This clonotype showed up many times. The chain recombines TRBV12-3 or TRBV12-4 with TRBJ1-1, with TRBD1 matching 7 bases. The CDR3 loop spans 15 amino acids. Germline trimming cut 6 bases from V and 1 base from J; bases unmatched to any gene: 8. CDR3 nucleotides: TGTGCCAGCAGCCCGCGACAGGGTACGAACACTGAAGCTTTCTTT. This codes for CASSPRQGTNTEAFF.

As to this clonotype: One base away lies a much larger clone, so this may be a sequencing read error. V usage is TRBV7-9 and J usage is TRBJ2-2, with D perhaps matching TRBD1 or TRBD2 (5 bases each). CDR1 is SEHNR and CDR2 is FQNEAQ in the germline V gene (reference sequence). CDR3 length equals 17 residues. The chain's CDR3 is CARSSRDGPTNTGELFF. The CDR3 DNA reads as TGTGCCAGAAGCTCAAGGGACGGACCCACGAACACCGGGGAGCTGTTTTTT.

This clonotype was seen at least ten times. The chain combines TRBV6-5 with TRBJ2-7, with D tentatively TRBD2 (5 bases). The CDR3 extends over 13 amino acids. Trimming took off 6 bases at V and 4 bases at J, with 13 bases between the two ends. Germline values: CDR1 MNHEY, CDR2 SVGAGI. The CDR3 sequence: CASSPLGDYEQYF. CDR3 in DNA: TGTGCCAGCAGCCCGCTGGGAGATTACGAGCAGTACTTC.

There are many counts of this clonotype. This chain connects TRBV4-3 to TRBJ1-1; possible D gene TRBD1, 6 bases. Germline V gene lookup returns CDR1 LGHNA and CDR2 YSLEER. CDR3 size: 15 residues. V lost 0 bases and J lost 1, with 9 bases in between. CDR3 region: CASSQEGRGNTEAFF. The CDR3 DNA reads TGCGCCAGCAGCCAAGAAGGCAGGGGGAACACTGAAGCTTTCTTT.

This clonotype was seen only a few times. The chain has TRBV24-1 and TRBJ1-2; D unresolved. This CDR3 has 16 amino acids. The V gene lost 4 bases and the J gene lost 1 base, with 15 bases spanning the gap. Germline V gives CDR1 KGHDR, CDR2 SFDVKD. CDR3 DNA sequence: TGTGCCACCAGTGACTCCGACGGAGGTCATAACTATGGCTACACCTTC. Translated, it gives CATSDSDGGHNYGYTF.